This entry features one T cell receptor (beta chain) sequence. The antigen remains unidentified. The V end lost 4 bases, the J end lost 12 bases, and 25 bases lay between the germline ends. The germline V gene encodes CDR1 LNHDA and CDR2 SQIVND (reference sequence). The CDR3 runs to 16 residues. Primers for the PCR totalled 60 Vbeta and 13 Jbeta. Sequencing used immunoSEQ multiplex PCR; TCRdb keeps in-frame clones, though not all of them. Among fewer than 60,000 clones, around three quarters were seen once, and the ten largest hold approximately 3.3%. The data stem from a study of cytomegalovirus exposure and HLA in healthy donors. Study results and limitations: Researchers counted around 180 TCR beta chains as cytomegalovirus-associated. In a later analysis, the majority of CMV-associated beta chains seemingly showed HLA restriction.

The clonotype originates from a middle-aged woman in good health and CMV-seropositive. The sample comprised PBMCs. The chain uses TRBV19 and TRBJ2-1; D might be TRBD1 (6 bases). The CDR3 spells CASSTTGTWGLRGQFF. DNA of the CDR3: TGTGCCAGTAGTACCACCGGGACATGGGGCCTAAGGGGGCAGTTCTTC.